This entry features one TCR beta chain sequence. Its cognate antigen is unknown. This specimen belongs to a study of T cells in localized non-small cell lung cancer. Study-level points and caveats: Adjacent lung was found to contain a median approximately 60 of the top 100 tumor clones. Increased T cell density in blood showed an association with longer overall survival. One tumor region alone was sequenced, and heterogeneity therefore remains possible.

Clones were read by immunoSEQ multiplex PCR, and TCRdb kept only the in-frame ones, dropping some. The sample has some 140,000 clones, about 90% seen once. The CDR3 consists of 11 residues. V gave up 6 bases and J gave up 3 bases, with 6 bases separating them. Per germline, CDR1 MGHDK and CDR2 SYGVNS. This receptor was identified in an older female donor with stage I lung adenocarcinoma. The rearrangement joins TRBV25-1 to TRBJ2-7, with D perhaps matching TRBD1 (5 bases). Material: peripheral blood, obtained before any cancer treatment. The DNA of the CDR3 is TGTGCCAGCAGAAGGGGCTACGAGCAGTACTTC. Protein: CASRRGYEQYF.